This entry describes one T cell receptor (beta chain). This specimen belongs to a study of blood T cell repertoires in COVID-19. Looking at the study overall: Collection of acute and convalescent COVID-19 samples took place in the United States, Italy and Spain.

Original analysis: Reference gene primer amplification in the assay estimated nucleated cell counts. TCRdb keeps only in-frame clones here, not all; method: immunoSEQ multiplex PCR. V, J and clone size were drawn from that table, and D and trimming were deduced from the DNA. The table includes 75,000 to 90,000 clones, roughly 80% detected once. The CDR3 loop spans 14 amino acids. Germline V gene lookup returns CDR1 SGHDN and CDR2 FVKESK. Trimming removed 3 bases at V and 4 bases at J, with 9 bases between. The receptor was derived from a woman between 65 and 79 years old with acute or convalescent COVID-19. Source material: peripheral blood. The chain carries TRBV14 and TRBJ1-4; D ambiguous. As DNA, the CDR3 is TGTGCCAGCAGCCAGGGCTTGGTTAATGAAAAACTGTTTTTT. Translation gives CASSQGLVNEKLFF.